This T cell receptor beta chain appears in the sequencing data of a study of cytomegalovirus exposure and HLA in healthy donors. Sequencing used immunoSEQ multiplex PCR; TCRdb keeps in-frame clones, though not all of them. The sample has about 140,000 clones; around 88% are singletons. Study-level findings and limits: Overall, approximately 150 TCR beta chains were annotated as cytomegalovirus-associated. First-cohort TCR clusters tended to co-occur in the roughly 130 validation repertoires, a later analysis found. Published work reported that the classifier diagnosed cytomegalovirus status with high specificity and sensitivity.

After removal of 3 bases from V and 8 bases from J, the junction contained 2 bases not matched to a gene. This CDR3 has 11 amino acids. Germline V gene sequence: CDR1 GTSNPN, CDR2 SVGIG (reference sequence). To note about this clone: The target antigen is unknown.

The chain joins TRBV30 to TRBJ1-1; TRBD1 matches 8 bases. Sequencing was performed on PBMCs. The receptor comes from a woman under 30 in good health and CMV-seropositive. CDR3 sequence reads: CAWRRTGEAFF. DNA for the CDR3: TGTGCCTGGAGAAGGACAGGGGAAGCTTTCTTT.